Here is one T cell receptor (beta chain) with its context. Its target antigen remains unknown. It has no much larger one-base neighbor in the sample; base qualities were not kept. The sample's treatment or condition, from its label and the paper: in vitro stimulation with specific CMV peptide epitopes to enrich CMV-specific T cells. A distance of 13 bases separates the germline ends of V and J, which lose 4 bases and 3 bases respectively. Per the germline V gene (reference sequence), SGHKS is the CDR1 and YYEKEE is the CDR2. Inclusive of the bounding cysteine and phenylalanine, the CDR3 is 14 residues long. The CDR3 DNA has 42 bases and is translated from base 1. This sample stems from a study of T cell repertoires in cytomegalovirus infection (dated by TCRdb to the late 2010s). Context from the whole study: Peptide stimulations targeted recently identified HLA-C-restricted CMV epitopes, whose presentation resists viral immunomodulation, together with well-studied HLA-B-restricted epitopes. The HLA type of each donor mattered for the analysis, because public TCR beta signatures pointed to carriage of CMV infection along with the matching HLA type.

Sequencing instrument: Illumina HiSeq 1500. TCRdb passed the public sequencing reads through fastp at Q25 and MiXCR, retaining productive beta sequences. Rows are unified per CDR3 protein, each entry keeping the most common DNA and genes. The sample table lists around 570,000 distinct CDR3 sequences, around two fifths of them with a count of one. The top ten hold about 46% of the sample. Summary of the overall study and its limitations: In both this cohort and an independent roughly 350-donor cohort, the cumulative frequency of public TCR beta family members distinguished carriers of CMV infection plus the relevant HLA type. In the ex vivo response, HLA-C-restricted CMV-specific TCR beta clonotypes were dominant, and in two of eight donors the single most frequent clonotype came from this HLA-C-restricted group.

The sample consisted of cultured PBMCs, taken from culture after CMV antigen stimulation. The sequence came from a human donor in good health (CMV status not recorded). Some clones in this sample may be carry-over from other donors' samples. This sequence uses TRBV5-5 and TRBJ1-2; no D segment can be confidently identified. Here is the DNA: TGTGCCAGCAGCCCGGAGGGCACCGACTATGGCTACACCTTC. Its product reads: CASSPEGTDYGYTF.